The clone carrying this T cell receptor beta chain was counted between two and nine times. Its antigen is still unknown. This entry comes from a study of identical twins. TCRdb independently ran MiXCR on the 5' RACE reads; one entry per CDR3 protein. This table has roughly 540,000 distinct CDR3 sequences, roughly 21% appearing once. V shed 6 bases, J shed 4 bases, and the junction held 6 bases outside the gene matches. This CDR3 is 14 amino acids long. Germline assignment: CDR1 DFQATT and CDR2 SNEGSKA (reference sequence). General study results and limits: Part of the zero-insertion signal could reflect confounding by invariant MAIT and iNKT cells.

This same sample was also taken into another study, of T cells expressing NK-cell markers. In that study: Investigators obtained TCR beta repertoires from sorted CD3+CD56+NKG2C+, CD3+CD56+NKG2C- and CD3+CD56-NKG2C+ T cells.

Sequenced: CD4+ T cells sorted from blood. The rearrangement uses TRBV20-1 and TRBJ2-3, with 11 bases matching TRBD2. The origin of this receptor is a woman under 30 in good health. The CDR3 nucleotides are TGCAGTGCCCTTACTAGCGGGAGCGCAGATACGCAGTATTTT. Amino acids: CSALTSGSADTQYF.